The 15 T cell receptor beta chains reported below all come from one sample, sequenced in a study of cytomegalovirus exposure and HLA in healthy donors. PCR amplification relied on 60 Vbeta primers (plus 13 Jbeta primers). The data were produced by immunoSEQ multiplex PCR, yet TCRdb's version contains in-frame clones alone and is incomplete. In all, the sample yields some 110,000 clones. The sequenced material came from PBMCs. All receptors derive from a man in his forties in good health and CMV-seropositive.

This rearrangement joins TRBV4-1 to TRBJ1-5; perhaps TRBD1 as D (6 bases). Trimming took off 0 bases at V and 2 bases at J, with 11 bases between the two ends. The CDR3 runs 16 residues. CDR1 is MGHRA and CDR2 is YSYEKL in the germline V gene. CDR3 DNA sequence: TGCGCCAGCAGCCAAGAGGGGGGGGCCCGCAATCAGCCCCAGCATTTT. It translates to CASSQEGGARNQPQHF.

The V and J genes are TRBV4-1 and TRBJ1-4, with TRBD1 identical over 7 bases. CDR1 is MGHRA and CDR2 is YSYEKL in the germline V gene. Trimming removed 7 bases from V and 4 bases from J; junction bases left unmatched: 12. The CDR3 contains 16 residues. Here the CDR3 DNA reads TGCGCCAGCAACATAGGGTATCGGGACAGTAATGAAAAACTGTTTTTT. Amino acids: CASNIGYRDSNEKLFF.

This chain links TRBV6-4 with TRBJ2-1; 7 nucleotides align to TRBD1. The CDR3 consists of 15 residues. Germline V lookup: CDR1 MRHNA, CDR2 SNTAGT. Trimming at V came to 4 bases and at J to 6 bases, leaving 9 bases not matched to a gene. The DNA for the CDR3 is TGTGCCAGCAGTGTGGCAGGGGGAAGGGGCAATGAGCAGTTCTTC. This sequence encodes CASSVAGGRGNEQFF.

The chain employs TRBV5-1 and TRBJ2-6, with D uncertain. Germline CDR1 reads SGHRS; CDR2 reads YFSETQ. CDR3 length: 14 amino acids. V lost 6 bases to trimming and J lost 2 bases, with 9 bases between them. CDR3 sequence reads: CASTQVAGANVLTF. CDR3 sequence (DNA): TGCGCCAGCACCCAGGTGGCTGGGGCCAACGTCCTGACTTTC.

The rearrangement uses TRBV19 and TRBJ2-7; D is undetermined. The length of the CDR3 is 15 residues. Germline assignment: CDR1 LNHDA and CDR2 SQIVND (reference sequence). V lost 1 base, J lost 0 bases, and 10 bases lay in between. DNA of the CDR3: TGTGCCAGTAGTATAGTGGGCCCCGGCTCCTACGAGCAGTACTTC. This sequence encodes CASSIVGPGSYEQYF.

This chain joins TRBV6-6 and TRBJ1-2; weak D call: TRBD1 (5 bases). This CDR3 contains 13 residues. From germline, CDR1 is MNHNY and CDR2 SVGAGI (reference sequence). Trimming shortened V by 7 bases and J by 8 bases, and 17 bases separated the two germline ends. DNA for the CDR3: TGTGCCAGCACGGGAGGACAAAGGGGCGGCTACACCTTC. It codes for CASTGGQRGGYTF.

The chain carries TRBV6-6 and TRBJ2-7, with D perhaps matching TRBD2 (6 bases). The CDR3 spans 13 residues. The V end was cut by 5 bases, the J end by 0 bases, with 8 bases between. CDR1 is MNHNY, CDR2 SVGAGI, per germline (reference sequence). The CDR3 loop reads CASSGGFSYEQYF. CDR3 DNA: TGTGCCAGCAGTGGAGGGTTCTCCTACGAGCAGTACTTC.

The V and J genes are TRBV30 and TRBJ2-1; 9 bases fit TRBD2. Per germline, CDR1 GTSNPN and CDR2 SVGIG (reference sequence). V lost 0 bases, J lost 4 bases, and 4 bases stayed unmatched. This CDR3 has 15 residues. The CDR3 nucleotides are TGTGCCTGGAGTGTACTAGCGGGTCCATACAATGAGCAGTTCTTC. Translating gives CAWSVLAGPYNEQFF.

The gene calls are TRBV5-5 and TRBJ1-5; 12 nucleotides match TRBD1. Germline CDR1 and CDR2: SGHKS and YYEKEE (reference sequence). Trimming removed 6 bases from V and 5 bases from J; junction bases left unmatched: 6. The CDR3 length is 15 residues. CDR3 in DNA: TGTGCCAGCAACCCGGGGACAGGGGGCTATCAGCCCCAGCATTTT. Translated, it gives CASNPGTGGYQPQHF.

The rearrangement joins TRBV28 to TRBJ1-1; TRBD1 matches 7 bases. CDR3 length equals 14 residues. Germline V gene sequence: CDR1 MDHEN, CDR2 SYDVKM. The V and J ends lost 4 bases and 0 bases, in that order; junction bases with no gene match: 2. The CDR3 loop is CASSSGTVNTEAFF. CDR3 nucleotide sequence: TGTGCCAGCAGTTCCGGGACAGTGAACACTGAAGCTTTCTTT. Based on the CDR3 plus reference TRBV28 and TRBJ1-1, the full variable domain is DVKVTQSSRYLVKRTGEKVFLECVQDMDHENMFWYRQDPGLGLRLIYFSYDVKMKEKGDIPEGYSVSREKKERFSLILESASTNQTSMYLCASSSGTVNTEAFFGQGTRLTVV.

The chain carries TRBV2 and TRBJ2-4, with D unclear. Germline lookup yields CDR1 SNHLY and CDR2 FYNNEI. Between the trimmed V and J ends, which lost 5 bases and 1 base, there was a span of 9 bases. CDR3 length equals 14 residues. CDR3 in amino acids: CASSMERAKNIQYF. CDR3 nucleotide sequence: TGTGCCAGCAGTATGGAGAGGGCCAAAAACATTCAGTACTTC.

This sequence joins TRBV27 and TRBJ2-1; 7 bases match TRBD2. Germline assignment: CDR1 MNHEY and CDR2 SMNVEV (reference sequence). This CDR3 comprises 13 residues. The J segment lost 9 bases and the V segment lost 5 bases, leaving 7 bases of the junction unmatched. CDR3 nucleotide sequence: TGTGCCAGCAGTGAGGTCAGGGAGGGTGAGCAGTTCTTC. It specifies CASSEVREGEQFF.

CDR3 DNA: TGTGCCTGGATTAGTTCAGCTTCGGGTAGCGGGAGAGTTAATACGCAGTATTTT. It yields the protein CAWISSASGSGRVNTQYF. This chain joins TRBV30 and TRBJ2-3, with 9 bases lining up with TRBD2. The CDR3 is made up of 18 amino acids. Per the germline V gene, CDR1 is GTSNPN and CDR2 is SVGIG (reference sequence). V trimming: 4 bases; J trimming: 7 bases; junction bases outside the gene matches: 21.

This sequence joins TRBV2 and TRBJ2-2, with 7 bases matching TRBD1. CDR1 is SNHLY, CDR2 FYNNEI, per germline. V dropped 5 bases and J dropped 5; count of bases not matched to a gene: 8. CDR3 size: 15 residues. CDR3 DNA: TGTGCCAGCAGTTCCCGGACAGGAGGTACCGGGGAGCTGTTTTTT. Translating it yields CASSSRTGGTGELFF.

The chain links TRBV11-1 to TRBJ2-7; D perhaps matches TRBD1 (6 bases). Trimming shortened V by 6 bases and J by 2 bases, and 17 bases separated the two germline ends. Germline V lookup: CDR1 SGHAT, CDR2 FQDESV (reference sequence). This CDR3 is built from 15 residues. CDR3 residues: CASSLSPQGPYEQYF. DNA for the CDR3: TGTGCCAGCAGTCTATCCCCCCAGGGGCCCTACGAGCAGTACTTC.